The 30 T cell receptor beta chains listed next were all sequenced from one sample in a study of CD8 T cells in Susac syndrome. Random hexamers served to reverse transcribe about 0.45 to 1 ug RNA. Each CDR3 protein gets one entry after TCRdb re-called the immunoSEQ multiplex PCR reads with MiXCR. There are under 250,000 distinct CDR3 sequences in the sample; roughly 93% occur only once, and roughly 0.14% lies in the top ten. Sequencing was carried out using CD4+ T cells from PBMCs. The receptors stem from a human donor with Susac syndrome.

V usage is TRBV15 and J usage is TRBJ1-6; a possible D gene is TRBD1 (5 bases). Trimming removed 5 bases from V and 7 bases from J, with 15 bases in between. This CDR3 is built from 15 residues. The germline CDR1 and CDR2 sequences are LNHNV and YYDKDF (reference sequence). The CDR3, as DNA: TGTGCCACCAGCGTTAGGACATCTAACAATTCACCCCTCCACTTT. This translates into CATSVRTSNNSPLHF.

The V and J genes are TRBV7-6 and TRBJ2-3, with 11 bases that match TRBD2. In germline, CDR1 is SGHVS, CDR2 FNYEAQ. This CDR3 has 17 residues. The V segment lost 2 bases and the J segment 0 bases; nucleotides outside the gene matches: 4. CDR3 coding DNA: TGTGCCAGCAGCTTAAAGGCTAGCGGGGGGAGCACAGATACGCAGTATTTT. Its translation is CASSLKASGGSTDTQYF.

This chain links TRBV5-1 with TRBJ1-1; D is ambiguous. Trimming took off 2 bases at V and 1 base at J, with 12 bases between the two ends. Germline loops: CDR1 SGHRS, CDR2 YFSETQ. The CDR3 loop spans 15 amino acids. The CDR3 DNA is TGCGCCAGCAGCTTTGTTGCGGGAGGGAACACTGAAGCTTTCTTT. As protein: CASSFVAGGNTEAFF.

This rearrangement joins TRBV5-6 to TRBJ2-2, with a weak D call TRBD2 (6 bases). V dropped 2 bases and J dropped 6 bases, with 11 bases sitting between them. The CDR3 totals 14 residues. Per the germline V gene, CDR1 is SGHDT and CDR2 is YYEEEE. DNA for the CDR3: TGTGCCAGCAGCTTCACCGGGACTGCCGGGGAGCTGTTTTTT. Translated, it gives CASSFTGTAGELFF. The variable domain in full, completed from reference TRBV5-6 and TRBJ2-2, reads DAGVTQSPTHLIKTRGQQVTLRCSPKSGHDTVSWYQQALGQGPQFIFQYYEEEERQRGNFPDRFSGHQFPNYSSELNVNALLLGDSALYLCASSFTGTAGELFFGEGSRLTVL.

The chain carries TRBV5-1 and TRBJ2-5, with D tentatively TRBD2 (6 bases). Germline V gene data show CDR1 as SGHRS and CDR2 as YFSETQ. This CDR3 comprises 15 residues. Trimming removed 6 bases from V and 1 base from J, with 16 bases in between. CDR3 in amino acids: CASTQGLRFQETQYF. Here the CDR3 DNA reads TGCGCCAGCACCCAGGGACTGCGTTTCCAAGAGACCCAGTACTTC.

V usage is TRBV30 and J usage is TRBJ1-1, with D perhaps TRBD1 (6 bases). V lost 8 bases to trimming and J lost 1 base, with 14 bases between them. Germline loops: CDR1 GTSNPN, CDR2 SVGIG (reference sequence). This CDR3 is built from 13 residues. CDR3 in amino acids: CAGTSGGNTEAFF. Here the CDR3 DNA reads TGTGCCGGGACAAGTGGGGGGAACACTGAAGCTTTCTTT.

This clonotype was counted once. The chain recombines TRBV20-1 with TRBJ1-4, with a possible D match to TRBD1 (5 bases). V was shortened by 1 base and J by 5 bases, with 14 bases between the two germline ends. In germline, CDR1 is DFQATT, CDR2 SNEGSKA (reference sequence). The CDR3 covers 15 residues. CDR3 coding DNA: TGCAGTGCTAGAGTCCAGGGCCCCGCCAATGAAAAACTGTTTTTT. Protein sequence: CSARVQGPANEKLFF.

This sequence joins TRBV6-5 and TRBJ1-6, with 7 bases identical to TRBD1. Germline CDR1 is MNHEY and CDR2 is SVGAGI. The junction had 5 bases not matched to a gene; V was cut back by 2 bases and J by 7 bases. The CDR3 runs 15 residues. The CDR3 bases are TGTGCCAGCAGTTACGCCAACAGGGGCAATTCACCCCTCCACTTT. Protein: CASSYANRGNSPLHF.

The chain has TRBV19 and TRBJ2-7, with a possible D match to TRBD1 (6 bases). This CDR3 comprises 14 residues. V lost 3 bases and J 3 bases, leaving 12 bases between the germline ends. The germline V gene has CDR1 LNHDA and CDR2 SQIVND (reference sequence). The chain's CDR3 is CASSINDRNYEQYF. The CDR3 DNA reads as TGTGCCAGTAGTATCAATGACAGGAACTACGAGCAGTACTTC.

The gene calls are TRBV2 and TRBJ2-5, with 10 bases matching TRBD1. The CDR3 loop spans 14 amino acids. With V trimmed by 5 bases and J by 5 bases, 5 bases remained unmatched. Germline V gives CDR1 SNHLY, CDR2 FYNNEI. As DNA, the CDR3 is TGTGCCAGCAGTCCGGGACAGGGGATGGAGACCCAGTACTTC. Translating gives CASSPGQGMETQYF.

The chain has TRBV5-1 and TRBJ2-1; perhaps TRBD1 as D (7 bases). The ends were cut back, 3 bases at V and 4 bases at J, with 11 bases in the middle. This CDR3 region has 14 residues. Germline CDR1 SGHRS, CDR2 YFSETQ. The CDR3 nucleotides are TGCGCCAGCAGCTCGGGGGACAGTTACAATGAGCAGTTCTTC. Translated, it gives CASSSGDSYNEQFF.

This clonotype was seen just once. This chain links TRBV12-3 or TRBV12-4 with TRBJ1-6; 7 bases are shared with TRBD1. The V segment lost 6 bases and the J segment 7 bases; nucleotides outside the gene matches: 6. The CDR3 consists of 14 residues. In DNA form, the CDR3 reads TGTGCCAGCAGCGGGACAGCGGGAAATTCACCCCTCCACTTT. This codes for CASSGTAGNSPLHF.

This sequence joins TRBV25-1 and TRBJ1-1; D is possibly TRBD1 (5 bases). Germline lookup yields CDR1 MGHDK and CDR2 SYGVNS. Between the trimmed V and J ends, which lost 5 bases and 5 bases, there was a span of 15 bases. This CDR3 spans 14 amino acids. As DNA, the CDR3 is TGTGCCAGCAGTCGAGGGGCGGGTCGGACTGAAGCTTTCTTT. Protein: CASSRGAGRTEAFF.

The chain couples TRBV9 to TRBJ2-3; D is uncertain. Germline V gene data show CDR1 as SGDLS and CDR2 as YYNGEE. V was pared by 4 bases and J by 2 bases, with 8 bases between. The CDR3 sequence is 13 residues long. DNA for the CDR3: TGTGCCAGCAGCCAGATGTACACAGATACGCAGTATTTT. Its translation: CASSQMYTDTQYF.

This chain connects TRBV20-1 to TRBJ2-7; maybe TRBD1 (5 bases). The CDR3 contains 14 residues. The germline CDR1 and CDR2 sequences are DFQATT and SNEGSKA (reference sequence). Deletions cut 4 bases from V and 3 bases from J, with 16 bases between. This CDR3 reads CSANGQLGFYEQYF. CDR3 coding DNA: TGCAGTGCTAATGGACAATTGGGGTTCTACGAGCAGTACTTC.

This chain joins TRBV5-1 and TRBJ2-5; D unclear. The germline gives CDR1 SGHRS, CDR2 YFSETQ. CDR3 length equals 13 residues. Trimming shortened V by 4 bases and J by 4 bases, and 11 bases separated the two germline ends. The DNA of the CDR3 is TGCGCCAGCAGCCGGACGGACCTAGAGACCCAGTACTTC. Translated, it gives CASSRTDLETQYF.

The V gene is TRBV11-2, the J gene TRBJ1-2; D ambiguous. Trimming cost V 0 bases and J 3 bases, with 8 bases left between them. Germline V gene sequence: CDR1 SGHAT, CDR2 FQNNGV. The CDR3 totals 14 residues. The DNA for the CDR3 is TGTGCCAGCAGCTTAGATCTGGGCGACTATGGCTACACCTTC. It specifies CASSLDLGDYGYTF.

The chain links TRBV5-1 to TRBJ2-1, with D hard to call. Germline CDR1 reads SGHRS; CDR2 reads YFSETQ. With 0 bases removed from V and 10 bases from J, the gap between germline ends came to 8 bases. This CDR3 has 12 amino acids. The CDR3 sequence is CASSLALQEQFF. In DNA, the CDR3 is TGCGCCAGCAGCTTGGCGCTCCAGGAGCAGTTCTTC.

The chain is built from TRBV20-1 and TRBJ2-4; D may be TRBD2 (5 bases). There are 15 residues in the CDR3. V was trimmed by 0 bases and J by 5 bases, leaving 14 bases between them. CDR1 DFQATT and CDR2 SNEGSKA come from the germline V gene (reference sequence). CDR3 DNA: TGCAGTGCTAGAGATTCAAGCTCAGCGGAAAACATTCAGTACTTC. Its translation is CSARDSSSAENIQYF.

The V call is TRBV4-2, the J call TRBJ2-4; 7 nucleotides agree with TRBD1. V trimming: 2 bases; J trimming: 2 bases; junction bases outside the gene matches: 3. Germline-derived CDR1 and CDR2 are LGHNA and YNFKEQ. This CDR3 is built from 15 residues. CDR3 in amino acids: CASSQPTGSKNIQYF. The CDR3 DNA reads TGTGCCAGCAGCCAACCGACAGGGTCCAAAAACATTCAGTACTTC.

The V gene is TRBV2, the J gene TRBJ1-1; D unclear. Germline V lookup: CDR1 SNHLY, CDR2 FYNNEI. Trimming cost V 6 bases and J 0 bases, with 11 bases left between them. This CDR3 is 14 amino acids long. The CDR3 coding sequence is TGTGCCAGCAGACCCTATGGGGTGAACACTGAAGCTTTCTTT. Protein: CASRPYGVNTEAFF. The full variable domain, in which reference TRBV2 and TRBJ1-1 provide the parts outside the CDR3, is EPEVTQTPSHQVTQMGQEVILRCVPISNHLYFYWYRQILGQKVEFLVSFYNNEISEKSEIFDDQFSVERPDGSNFTLKIRSTKLEDSAMYFCASRPYGVNTEAFFGQGTRLTVV.

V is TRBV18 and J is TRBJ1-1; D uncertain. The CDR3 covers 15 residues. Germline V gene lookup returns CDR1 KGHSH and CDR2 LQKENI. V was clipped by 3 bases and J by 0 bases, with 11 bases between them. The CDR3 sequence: CASSPEAPMNTEAFF. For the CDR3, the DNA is TGTGCCAGCTCACCCGAGGCCCCAATGAACACTGAAGCTTTCTTT. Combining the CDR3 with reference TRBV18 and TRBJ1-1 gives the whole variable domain NAGVMQNPRHLVRRRGQEARLRCSPMKGHSHVYWYRQLPEEGLKFMVYLQKENIIDESGMPKERFSAEFPKEGPSILRIQQVVRGDSAAYFCASSPEAPMNTEAFFGQGTRLTVV.

CDR3 DNA sequence: TGTGCCAGCTCACCACTTACAGGGGGCGGAGGCACTGAAGCTTTCTTT. It translates to CASSPLTGGGGTEAFF. The chain employs TRBV18 and TRBJ1-1, with 9 bases identical to TRBD1. The length of the CDR3 is 16 residues. V dropped 1 base and J dropped 4; count of bases not matched to a gene: 7. Germline V lookup: CDR1 KGHSH, CDR2 LQKENI. Variable domain in full (rest from reference TRBV18 and TRBJ1-1): NAGVMQNPRHLVRRRGQEARLRCSPMKGHSHVYWYRQLPEEGLKFMVYLQKENIIDESGMPKERFSAEFPKEGPSILRIQQVVRGDSAAYFCASSPLTGGGGTEAFFGQGTRLTVV.

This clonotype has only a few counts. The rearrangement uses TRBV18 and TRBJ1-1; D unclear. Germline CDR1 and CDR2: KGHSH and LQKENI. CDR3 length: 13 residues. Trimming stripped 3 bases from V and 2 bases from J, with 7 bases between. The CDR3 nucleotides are TGTGCCAGCTCACCCCTACAAAACACTGAAGCTTTCTTT. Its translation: CASSPLQNTEAFF.

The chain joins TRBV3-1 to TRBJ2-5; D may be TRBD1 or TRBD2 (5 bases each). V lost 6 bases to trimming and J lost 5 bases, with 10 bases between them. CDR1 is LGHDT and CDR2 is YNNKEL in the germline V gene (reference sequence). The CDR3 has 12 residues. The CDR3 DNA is TGTGCCAGCAGTGGGACGAGGGAGACCCAGTACTTC. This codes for CASSGTRETQYF.

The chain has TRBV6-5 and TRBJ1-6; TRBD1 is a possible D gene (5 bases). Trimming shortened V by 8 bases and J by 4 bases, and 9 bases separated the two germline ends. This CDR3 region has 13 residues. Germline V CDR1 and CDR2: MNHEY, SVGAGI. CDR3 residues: CASWGRYNSPLHF. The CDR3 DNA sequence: TGTGCCAGCTGGGGACGGTATAATTCACCCCTCCACTTT.

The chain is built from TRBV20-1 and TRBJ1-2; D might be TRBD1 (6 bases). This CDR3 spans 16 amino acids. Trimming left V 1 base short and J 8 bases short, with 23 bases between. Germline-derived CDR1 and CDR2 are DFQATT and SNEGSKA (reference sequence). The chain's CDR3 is CSARVPPLAGHNGYTF. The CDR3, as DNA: TGCAGTGCTAGAGTCCCCCCTTTAGCGGGACATAACGGCTACACCTTC.

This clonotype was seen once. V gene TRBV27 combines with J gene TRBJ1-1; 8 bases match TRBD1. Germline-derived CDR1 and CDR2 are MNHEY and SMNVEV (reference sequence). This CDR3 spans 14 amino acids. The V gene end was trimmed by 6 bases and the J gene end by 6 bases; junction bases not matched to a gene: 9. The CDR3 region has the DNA TGTGCCAGCAGACCTAGGAGACAGGGGTCTGAAGCTTTCTTT. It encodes CASRPRRQGSEAFF.

The CDR3 bases are TGTGCCAGCAGTCCCCGAGGAGGGGGGGAAGAGCAGTACTTC. As protein: CASSPRGGGEEQYF. This chain uses TRBV27 with TRBJ2-7, with D maybe TRBD2 (7 bases). V was pared by 5 bases and J by 7 bases, with 18 bases between. The CDR3 runs 14 residues. In germline, CDR1 is MNHEY, CDR2 SMNVEV (reference sequence).

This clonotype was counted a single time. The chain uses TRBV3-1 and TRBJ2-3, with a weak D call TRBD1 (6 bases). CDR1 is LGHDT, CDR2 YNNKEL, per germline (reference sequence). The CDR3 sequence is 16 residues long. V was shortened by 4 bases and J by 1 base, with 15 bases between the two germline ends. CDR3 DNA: TGTGCCAGCAGCCCAAGGGGGTCGGGCGGCACAGATACGCAGTATTTT. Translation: CASSPRGSGGTDTQYF.